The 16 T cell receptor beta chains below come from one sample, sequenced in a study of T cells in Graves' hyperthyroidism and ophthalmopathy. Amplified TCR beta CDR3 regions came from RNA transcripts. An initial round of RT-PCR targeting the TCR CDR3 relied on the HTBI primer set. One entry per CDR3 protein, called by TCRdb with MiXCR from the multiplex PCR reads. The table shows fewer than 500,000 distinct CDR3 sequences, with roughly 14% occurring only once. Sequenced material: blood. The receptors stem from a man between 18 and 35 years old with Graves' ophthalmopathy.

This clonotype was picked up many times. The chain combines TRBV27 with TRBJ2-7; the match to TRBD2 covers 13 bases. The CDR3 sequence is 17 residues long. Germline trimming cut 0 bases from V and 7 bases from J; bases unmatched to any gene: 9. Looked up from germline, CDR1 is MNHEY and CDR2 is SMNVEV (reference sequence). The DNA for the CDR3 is TGTGCCAGCAGTTTATCGGGGACTAGCGGGGTACATGGGGAGCAGTACTTC. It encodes CASSLSGTSGVHGEQYF.

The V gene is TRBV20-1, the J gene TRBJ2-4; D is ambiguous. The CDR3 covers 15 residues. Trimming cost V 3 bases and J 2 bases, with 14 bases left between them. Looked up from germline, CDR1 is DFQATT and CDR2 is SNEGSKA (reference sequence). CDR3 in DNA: TGCAGTGCTAGGACCCCGCACAGTCCCAAAAACATTCAGTACTTC. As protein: CSARTPHSPKNIQYF.

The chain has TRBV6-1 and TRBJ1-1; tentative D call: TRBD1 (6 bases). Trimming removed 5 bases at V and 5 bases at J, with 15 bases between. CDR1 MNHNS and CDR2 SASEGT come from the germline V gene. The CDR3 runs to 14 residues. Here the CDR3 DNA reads TGTGCCAGCAGTTGGGGGGGGCTTGAGACTGAAGCTTTCTTT. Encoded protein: CASSWGGLETEAFF.

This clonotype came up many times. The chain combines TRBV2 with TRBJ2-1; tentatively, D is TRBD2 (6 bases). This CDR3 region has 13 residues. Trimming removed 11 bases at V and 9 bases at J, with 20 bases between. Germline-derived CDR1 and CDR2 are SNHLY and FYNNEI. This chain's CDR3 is CARGGLSAGEQFF. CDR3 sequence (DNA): TGTGCCCGCGGCGGGCTATCAGCGGGTGAGCAGTTCTTC.

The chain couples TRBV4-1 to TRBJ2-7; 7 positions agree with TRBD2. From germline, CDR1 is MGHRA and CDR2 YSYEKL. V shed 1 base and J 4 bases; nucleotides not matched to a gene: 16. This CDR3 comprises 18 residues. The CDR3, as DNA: TGCGCCAGCAGCCAAGGAAATCTATTTGGGGGGGAGATATACGAGCAGTACTTC. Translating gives CASSQGNLFGGEIYEQYF.

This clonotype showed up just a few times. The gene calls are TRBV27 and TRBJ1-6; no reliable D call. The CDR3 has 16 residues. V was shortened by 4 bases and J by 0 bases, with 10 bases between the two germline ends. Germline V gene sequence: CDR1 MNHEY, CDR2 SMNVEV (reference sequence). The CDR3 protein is CASSSTPGSYNSPLHF. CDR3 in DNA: TGTGCCAGCAGTTCAACGCCGGGCTCCTATAATTCACCCCTCCACTTT.

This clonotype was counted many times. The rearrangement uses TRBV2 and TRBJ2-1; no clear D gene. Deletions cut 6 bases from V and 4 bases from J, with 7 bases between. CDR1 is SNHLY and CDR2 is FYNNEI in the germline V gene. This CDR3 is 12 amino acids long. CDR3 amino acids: CASRPLYNEQFF. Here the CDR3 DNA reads TGTGCCAGCAGGCCCCTTTACAATGAGCAGTTCTTC.

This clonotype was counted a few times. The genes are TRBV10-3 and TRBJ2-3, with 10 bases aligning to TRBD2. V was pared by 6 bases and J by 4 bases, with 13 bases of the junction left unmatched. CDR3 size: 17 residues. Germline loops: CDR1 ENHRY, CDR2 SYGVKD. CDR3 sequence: CAIRETPAGGPPDTQYF. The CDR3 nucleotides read TGTGCCATCAGGGAAACTCCAGCGGGGGGGCCCCCAGATACGCAGTATTTT.

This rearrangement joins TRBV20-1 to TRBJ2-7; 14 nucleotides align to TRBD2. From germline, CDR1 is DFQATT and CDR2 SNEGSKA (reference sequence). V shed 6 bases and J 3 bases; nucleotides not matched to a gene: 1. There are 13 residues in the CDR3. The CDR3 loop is CSAGLAGGYEQYF. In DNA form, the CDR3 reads TGCAGTGCCGGACTAGCGGGAGGCTACGAGCAGTACTTC.

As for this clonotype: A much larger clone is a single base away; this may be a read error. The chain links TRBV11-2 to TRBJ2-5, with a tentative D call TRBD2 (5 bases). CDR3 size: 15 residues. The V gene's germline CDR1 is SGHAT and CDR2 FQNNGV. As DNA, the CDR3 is TGTGCCAGCAGCCACCCGGGGTGGTACCAAGAGACCCAGTGCTTC. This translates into CASSHPGWYQETQCF. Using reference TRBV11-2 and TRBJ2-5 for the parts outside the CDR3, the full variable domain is EAGVAQSPRYKIIEKRQSVAFWCNPISGHATLYWYQQILGQGPKLLIQFQNNGVVDDSQLPKDRFSAERLKGVDSTLKIQPAKLEDSAVYLCASSHPGWYQETQCFGPGTRLLVL.

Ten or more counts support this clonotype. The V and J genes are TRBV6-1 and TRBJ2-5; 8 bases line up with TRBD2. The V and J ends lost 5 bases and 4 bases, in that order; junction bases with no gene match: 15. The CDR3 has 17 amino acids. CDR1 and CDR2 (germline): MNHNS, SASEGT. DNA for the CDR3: TGTGCCAGCAGTTACGACGGGGGGGCCGTTATGCTAGAGACCCAGTACTTC. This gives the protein CASSYDGGAVMLETQYF.

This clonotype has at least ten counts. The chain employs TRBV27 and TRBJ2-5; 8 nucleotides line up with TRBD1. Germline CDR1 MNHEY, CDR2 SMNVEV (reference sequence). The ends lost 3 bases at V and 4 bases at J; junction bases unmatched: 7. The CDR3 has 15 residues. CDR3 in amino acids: CASSFRETGAETQYF. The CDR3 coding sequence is TGTGCCAGCAGTTTCCGAGAGACAGGGGCAGAGACCCAGTACTTC.

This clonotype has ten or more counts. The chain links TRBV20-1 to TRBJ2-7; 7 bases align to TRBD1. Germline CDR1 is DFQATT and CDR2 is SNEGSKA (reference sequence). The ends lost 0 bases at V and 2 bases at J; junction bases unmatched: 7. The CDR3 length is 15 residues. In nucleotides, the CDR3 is TGCAGTGCTAGAGACCGGGACAGAATAGCCTACGAGCAGTACTTC. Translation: CSARDRDRIAYEQYF.

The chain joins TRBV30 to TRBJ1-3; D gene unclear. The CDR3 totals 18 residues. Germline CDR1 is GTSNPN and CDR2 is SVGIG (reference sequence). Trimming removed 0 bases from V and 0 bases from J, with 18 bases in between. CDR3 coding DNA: TGTGCCTGGAGTGTATATTTAGGGCCCTACTCCTCTGGAAACACCATATATTTT. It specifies CAWSVYLGPYSSGNTIYF.

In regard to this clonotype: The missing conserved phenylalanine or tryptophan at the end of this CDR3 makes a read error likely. CDR3 loop: CASSIGHSDYYGYTL. CDR3 DNA sequence: TGTGCCAGTAGTATCGGTCACTCCGACTACTATGGCTACACCCTC. The chain recombines TRBV19 with TRBJ1-2; the D is unclear. Germline lookup yields CDR1 LNHDA and CDR2 SQIVND (reference sequence). This CDR3 comprises 15 residues. V lost 3 bases to trimming and J lost 3 bases, with 14 bases between them.

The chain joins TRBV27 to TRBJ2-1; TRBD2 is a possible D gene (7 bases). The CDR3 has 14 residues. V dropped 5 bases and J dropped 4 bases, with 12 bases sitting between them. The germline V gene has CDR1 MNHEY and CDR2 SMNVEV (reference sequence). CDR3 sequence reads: CASSLRGLYNEQFF. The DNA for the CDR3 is TGTGCCAGCAGTCTGCGGGGGCTTTACAATGAGCAGTTCTTC.